One sample yielded the 2 T cell receptor beta chains listed below, sequenced in a study of control samples from healthy donors and cancer patients. Assay: immunoSEQ multiplex PCR; the TCRdb copy retains only in-frame clones and omits some. This table has tens of thousands of clones, around 87% appearing once. Sequencing was performed on blood. These receptors all come from a woman between 45 and 65 years old in good health.

The rearrangement joins TRBV6-5 to TRBJ2-6; D not certain. The V and J ends lost 6 bases and 2 bases respectively, with 5 bases between them. Germline V gene data show CDR1 as MNHEY and CDR2 as SVGAGI. The CDR3 totals 13 residues. The CDR3 is CASRNPGANVLTF. Here the CDR3 DNA reads TGTGCCAGCAGAAATCCTGGGGCCAACGTCCTGACTTTC.

This clone was seen only once. The rearrangement joins TRBV6-5 to TRBJ2-3; tentative D call: TRBD2 (6 bases). The germline V gene encodes CDR1 MNHEY and CDR2 SVGAGI. This CDR3 is 14 amino acids long. Trimming removed 4 bases at V and 2 bases at J, with 10 bases between. Here the CDR3 DNA reads TGTGCCAGCAGTTTGTCGGGAGACACAGATACGCAGTATTTT. Its translation: CASSLSGDTDTQYF.